The TCR beta chain under discussion was sequenced for a study of post-analysis software for immune sequencing data (dated by TCRdb to between 2014 and 2016). Context from the whole study: The recorded disease courses included relapsing-remitting, secondary progressive and progressive-relapsing multiple sclerosis, and some patients had no subtype annotation. A subset of samples was prepared in parallel using single-end sample barcoding, then pooled and co-amplified after Illumina adapter ligation. The multiple sclerosis patient repertoires were compared with 10 or so previously published healthy control repertoires from donors aged about 6 to 25 years. The paper as a whole reports these results and caveats: The multiple sclerosis patient group was slightly younger than the control group. Direct clustering with F measure showed strong co-clustering of samples prepared in the same batch, prompting a batch-effect correction. Multiple sclerosis patients had significantly lower normalized Chao1 diversity than controls, a result that suggests substantial peripheral T-cell clonal expansion. Significantly higher frequencies in patients than in controls were found for about five TRBV segments, including TRBV5-6, TRBV5-1 and TRBV20-1.

Spanning cysteine to phenylalanine, the CDR3 consists of 13 amino acids. This entry keeps only the CDR3 DNA: 39 bases, framed from base 1. V is reduced by 5 bases and J by 2 bases, leaving a spacing of 7 bases between them. Note on this clonotype: Its specific antigen is unknown. Base quality data are lacking; no much larger clone is found one base away.

Library method: PCR. The data were produced on an Illumina HiSeq 2500. Unique molecular identifiers were incorporated into TCR beta cDNA libraries to reduce PCR and sequencing biases. Per 1 to 10 million input T cells, approximately 500,000 cDNA molecules were obtained, such that each molecule approximated one T cell. Patient libraries were prepared and sequenced with the same protocol used for the earlier healthy control dataset. Samples belonging to the same batch were prepared together, multiplexed and sequenced on a shared HiSeq lane. As for the original processing: MIGEC handled the raw barcoded reads, throwing out single-read molecular identifier groups before consensus assembly and CDR3 extraction. VDJtools was used for post-analysis of the clonotype tables, and diversity was normalized by down-sampling every dataset to the size of the smallest sample. In repertoire overlap clustering, CDR3 amino acid sequences, but not nucleotide sequences, were matched to correct batch-related cross-sample contamination. TCRdb applied fastp at Q25 and MiXCR to the public reads, then kept only in-frame beta chains. All rows with the same CDR3 protein become a single entry with the most common DNA and genes. TCRdb, not the original authors, processed these V and J calls. This sample holds more than 500,000 distinct CDR3 sequences; under 40% were observed only once. The ten most abundant clones make up about 5.6% of the sample.

To demonstrate the VDJtools post-analysis software, TCR beta repertoires were profiled from the peripheral blood of more than ten young patients with multiple sclerosis. The patients with multiple sclerosis were children and adolescents between about 6 and 17 years of age. The origin of this receptor is a girl aged 2 to 17 with multiple sclerosis. Sequences were obtained from blood. The sequence joins TRBV12-3 or TRBV12-4 to TRBJ2-1; the D gene is not confidently resolved. CDR3 region: CASSNGPYNEQFF. In nucleotide form, the sequence is TGTGCCAGCAGTAACGGACCCTACAATGAGCAGTTCTTC.